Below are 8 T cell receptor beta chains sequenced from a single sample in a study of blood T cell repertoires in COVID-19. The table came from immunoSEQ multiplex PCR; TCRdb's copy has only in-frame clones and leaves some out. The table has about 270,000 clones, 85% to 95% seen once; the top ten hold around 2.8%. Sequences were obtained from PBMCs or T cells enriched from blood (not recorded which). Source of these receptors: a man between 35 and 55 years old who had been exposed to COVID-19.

This CDR3 is CASSLGLAGGNTYNEQFF. CDR3 DNA: TGTGCCAGCAGCCTCGGACTAGCGGGAGGTAACACCTACAATGAGCAGTTCTTC. The chain is built from TRBV5-4 and TRBJ2-1; the match to TRBD2 covers 14 bases. This CDR3 has 18 residues. Per germline, CDR1 SGHNT and CDR2 YYREEE (reference sequence). V was pared by 4 bases and J by 2 bases, with 8 bases of the junction left unmatched.

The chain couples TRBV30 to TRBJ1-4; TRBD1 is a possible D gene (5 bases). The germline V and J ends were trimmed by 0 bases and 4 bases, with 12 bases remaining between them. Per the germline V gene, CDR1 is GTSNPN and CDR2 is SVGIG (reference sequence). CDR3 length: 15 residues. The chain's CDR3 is CAWSVPGGGNEKLFF. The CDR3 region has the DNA TGTGCCTGGAGTGTACCGGGGGGAGGTAATGAAAAACTGTTTTTT.

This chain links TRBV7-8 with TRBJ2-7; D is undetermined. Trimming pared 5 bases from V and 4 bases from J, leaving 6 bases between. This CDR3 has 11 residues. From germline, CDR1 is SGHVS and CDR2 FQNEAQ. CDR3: CASSHHYEQYF. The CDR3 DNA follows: TGTGCCAGCAGCCATCATTACGAGCAGTACTTC.

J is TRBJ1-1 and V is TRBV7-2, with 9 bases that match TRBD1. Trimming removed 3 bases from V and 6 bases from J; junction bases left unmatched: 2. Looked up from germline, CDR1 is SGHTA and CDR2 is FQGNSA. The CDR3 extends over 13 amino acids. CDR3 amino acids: CASSLGQGPEAFF. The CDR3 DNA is TGTGCCAGCAGCTTGGGACAGGGACCTGAAGCTTTCTTT.

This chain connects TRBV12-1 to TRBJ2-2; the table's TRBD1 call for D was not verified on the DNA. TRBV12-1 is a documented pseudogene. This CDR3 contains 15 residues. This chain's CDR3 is CASSFVAENTGELFF. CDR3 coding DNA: TGTGCCAGCAGCTTTGTGGCAGAGAACACCGGGGAGCTGTTTTTT.

The CDR3 nucleotides are TGCGCCAGCAGCTTGTCTTGGCTAGATGGGGGCTACACCTTC. Its translation is CASSLSWLDGGYTF. The chain combines TRBV5-1 with TRBJ1-2; the D is unclear. Per germline, CDR1 SGHRS and CDR2 YFSETQ. V dropped 1 base and J dropped 8 bases, with 15 bases sitting between them. The CDR3 is made up of 14 amino acids.

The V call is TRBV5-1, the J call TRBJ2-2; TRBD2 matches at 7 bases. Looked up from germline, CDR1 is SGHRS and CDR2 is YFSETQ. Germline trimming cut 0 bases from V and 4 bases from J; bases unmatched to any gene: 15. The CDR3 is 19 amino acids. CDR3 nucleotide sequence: TGCGCCAGCAGCTTGGGGCTAGCGGAGCGATTAACGGTCACCGGGGAGCTGTTTTTT. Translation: CASSLGLAERLTVTGELFF.

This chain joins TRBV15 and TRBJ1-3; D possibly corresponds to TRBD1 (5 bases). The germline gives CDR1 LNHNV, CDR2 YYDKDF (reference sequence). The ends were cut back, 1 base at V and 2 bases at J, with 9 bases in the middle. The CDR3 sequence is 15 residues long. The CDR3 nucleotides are TGTGCCACCAGCAGAGTAGGGGAAACTGGAAACACCATATATTTT. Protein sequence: CATSRVGETGNTIYF. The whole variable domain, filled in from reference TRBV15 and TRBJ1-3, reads DAMVIQNPRYQVTQFGKPVTLSCSQTLNHNVMYWYQQKSSQAPKLLFHYYDKDFNNEADTPDNFQSRRPNTSFCFLDIRSPGLGDTAMYLCATSRVGETGNTIYFGEGSWLTVV.